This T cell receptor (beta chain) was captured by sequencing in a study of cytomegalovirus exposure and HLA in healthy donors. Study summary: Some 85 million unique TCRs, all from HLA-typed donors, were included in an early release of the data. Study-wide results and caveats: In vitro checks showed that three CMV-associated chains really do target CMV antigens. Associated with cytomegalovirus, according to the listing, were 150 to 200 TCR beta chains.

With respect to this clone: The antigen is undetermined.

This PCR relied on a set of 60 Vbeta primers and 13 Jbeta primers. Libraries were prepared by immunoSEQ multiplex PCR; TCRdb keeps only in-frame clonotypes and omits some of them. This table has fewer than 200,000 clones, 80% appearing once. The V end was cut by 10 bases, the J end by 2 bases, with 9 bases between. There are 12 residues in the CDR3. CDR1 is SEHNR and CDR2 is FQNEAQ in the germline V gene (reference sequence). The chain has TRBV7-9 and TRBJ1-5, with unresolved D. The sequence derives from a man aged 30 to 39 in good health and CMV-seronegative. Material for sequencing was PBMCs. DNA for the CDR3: TGTGCCACCACTACTGGCAATCAGCCCCAGCATTTT. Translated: CATTTGNQPQHF.